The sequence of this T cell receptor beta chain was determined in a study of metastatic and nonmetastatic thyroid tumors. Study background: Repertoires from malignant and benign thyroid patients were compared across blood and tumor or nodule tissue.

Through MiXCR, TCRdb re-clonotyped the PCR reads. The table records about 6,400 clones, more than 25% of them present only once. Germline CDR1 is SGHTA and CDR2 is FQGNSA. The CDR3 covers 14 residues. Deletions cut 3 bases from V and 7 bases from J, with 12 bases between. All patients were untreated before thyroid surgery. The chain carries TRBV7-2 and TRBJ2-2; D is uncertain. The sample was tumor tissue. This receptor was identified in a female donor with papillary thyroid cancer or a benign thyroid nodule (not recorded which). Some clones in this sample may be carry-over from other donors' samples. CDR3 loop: CASSLARSGGELFF. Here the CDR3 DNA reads TGTGCCAGCAGCTTGGCCCGGAGTGGCGGGGAGCTGTTTTTT.